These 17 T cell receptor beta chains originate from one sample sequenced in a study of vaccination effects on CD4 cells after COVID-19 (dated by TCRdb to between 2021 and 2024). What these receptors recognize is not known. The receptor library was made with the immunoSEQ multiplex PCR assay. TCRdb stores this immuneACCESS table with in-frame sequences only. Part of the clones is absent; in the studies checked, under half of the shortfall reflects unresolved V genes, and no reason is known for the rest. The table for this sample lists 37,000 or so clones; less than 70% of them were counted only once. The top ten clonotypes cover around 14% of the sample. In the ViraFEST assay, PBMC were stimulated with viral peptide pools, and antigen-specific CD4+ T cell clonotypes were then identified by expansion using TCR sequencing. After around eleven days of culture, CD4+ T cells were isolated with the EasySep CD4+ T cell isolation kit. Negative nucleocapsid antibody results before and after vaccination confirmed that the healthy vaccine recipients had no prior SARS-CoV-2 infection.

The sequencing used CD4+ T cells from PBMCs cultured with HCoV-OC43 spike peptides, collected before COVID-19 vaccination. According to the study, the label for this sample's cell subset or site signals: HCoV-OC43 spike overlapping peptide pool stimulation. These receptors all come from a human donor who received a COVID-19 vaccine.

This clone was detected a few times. DNA for the CDR3: TGTGCCAGCAGCGTAGGGGGTAATAATTCACCCCTCCACTTT. Translating gives CASSVGGNNSPLHF. This chain uses TRBV9 with TRBJ1-6; D ambiguous. CDR3 length equals 14 residues. V was pared by 0 bases and J by 5 bases, with 6 bases between. Per the germline V gene, CDR1 is SGDLS and CDR2 is YYNGEE.

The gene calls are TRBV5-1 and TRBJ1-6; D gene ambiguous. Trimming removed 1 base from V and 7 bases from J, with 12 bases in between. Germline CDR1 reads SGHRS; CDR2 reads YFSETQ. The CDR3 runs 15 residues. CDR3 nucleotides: TGCGCCAGCAGCTTGAGCGGGGTGCGGAATTCACCCCTCCACTTT. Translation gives CASSLSGVRNSPLHF. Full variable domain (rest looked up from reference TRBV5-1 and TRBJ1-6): KAGVTQTPRYLIKTRGQQVTLSCSPISGHRSVSWYQQTPGQGLQFLFEYFSETQRNKGNFPGRFSGRQFSNSRSEMNVSTLELGDSALYLCASSLSGVRNSPLHFGNGTRLTVT.

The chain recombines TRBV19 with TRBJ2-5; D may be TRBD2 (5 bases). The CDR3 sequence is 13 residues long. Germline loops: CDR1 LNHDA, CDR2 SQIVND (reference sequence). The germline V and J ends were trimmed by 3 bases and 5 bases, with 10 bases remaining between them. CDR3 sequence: CASSMSREETQYF. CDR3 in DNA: TGTGCCAGTAGTATGTCGAGGGAGGAGACCCAGTACTTC.

CDR3 amino acids: CASSQAPEQFF. The CDR3 DNA reads TGTGCCAGCAGCCAAGCGCCTGAGCAGTTCTTC. This chain links TRBV3-1 (or the pseudogene TRBV3-2) with TRBJ2-1; D is unclear. This CDR3 spans 11 amino acids. The germline V gene has CDR1 LGHDT and CDR2 YNNKEL (reference sequence). The ends were cut back, 1 base at V and 9 bases at J, with 4 bases in the middle.

The CDR3 reads CASSPGPGELFF. CDR3 in DNA: TGTGCCAGCAGTCCAGGGCCCGGGGAGCTGTTTTTT. J is TRBJ2-2 and V is TRBV25-1; D is possibly TRBD1 (5 bases). Trimming removed 5 bases at V and 6 bases at J, with 7 bases between. The CDR3 contains 12 residues. Germline-derived CDR1 and CDR2 are MGHDK and SYGVNS.

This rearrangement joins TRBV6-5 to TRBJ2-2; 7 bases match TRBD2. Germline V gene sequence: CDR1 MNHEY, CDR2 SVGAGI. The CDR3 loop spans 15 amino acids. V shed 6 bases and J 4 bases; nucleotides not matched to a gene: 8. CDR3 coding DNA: TGTGCCAGCAGGGCCGGCGGGAGTTTCACCGGGGAGCTGTTTTTT. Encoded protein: CASRAGGSFTGELFF.

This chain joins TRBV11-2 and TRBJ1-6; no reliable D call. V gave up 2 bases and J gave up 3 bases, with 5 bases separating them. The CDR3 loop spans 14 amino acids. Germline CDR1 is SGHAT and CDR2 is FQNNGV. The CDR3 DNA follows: TGTGCCAGCAGCTTACAGAGCTATAATTCACCCCTCCACTTT. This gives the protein CASSLQSYNSPLHF.

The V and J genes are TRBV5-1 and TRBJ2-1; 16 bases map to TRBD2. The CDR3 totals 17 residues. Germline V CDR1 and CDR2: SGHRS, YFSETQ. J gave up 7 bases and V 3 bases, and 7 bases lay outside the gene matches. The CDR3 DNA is TGCGCCAGCAGCTGGGGGACTAGCGGGGGGGCCGGAAATGAGCAGTTCTTC. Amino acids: CASSWGTSGGAGNEQFF.

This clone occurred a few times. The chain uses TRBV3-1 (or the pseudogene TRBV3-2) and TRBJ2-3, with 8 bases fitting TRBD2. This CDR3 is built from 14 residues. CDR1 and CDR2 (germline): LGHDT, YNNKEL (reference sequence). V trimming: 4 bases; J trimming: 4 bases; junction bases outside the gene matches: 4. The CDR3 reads CASSPGTRSDTQYF. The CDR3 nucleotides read TGTGCCAGCAGCCCCGGGACTAGATCAGATACGCAGTATTTT.

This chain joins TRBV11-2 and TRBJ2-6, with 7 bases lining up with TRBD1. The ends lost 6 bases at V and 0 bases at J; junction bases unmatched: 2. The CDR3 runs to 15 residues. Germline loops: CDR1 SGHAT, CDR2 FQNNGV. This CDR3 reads CASRRQGSGANVLTF. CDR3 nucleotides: TGTGCCAGCAGGCGACAGGGCTCTGGGGCCAACGTCCTGACTTTC.

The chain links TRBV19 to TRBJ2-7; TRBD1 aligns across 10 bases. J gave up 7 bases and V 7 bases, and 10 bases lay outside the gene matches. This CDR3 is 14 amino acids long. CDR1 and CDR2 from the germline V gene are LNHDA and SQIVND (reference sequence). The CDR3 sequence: CASTPGTGASEQYF. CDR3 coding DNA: TGTGCCAGTACACCAGGGACAGGGGCGTCTGAGCAGTACTTC.

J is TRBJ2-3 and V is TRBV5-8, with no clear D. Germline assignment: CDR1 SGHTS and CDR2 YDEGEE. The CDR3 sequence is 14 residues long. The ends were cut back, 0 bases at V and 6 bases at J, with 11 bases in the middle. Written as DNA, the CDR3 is TGTGCCAGCAGCTTGGCCTGGGGTCGGGATACGCAGTATTTT. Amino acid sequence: CASSLAWGRDTQYF.

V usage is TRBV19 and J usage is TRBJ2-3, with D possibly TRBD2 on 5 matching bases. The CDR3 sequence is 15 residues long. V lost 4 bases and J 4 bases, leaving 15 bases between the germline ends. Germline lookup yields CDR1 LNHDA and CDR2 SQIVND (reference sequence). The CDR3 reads CASSKAWETSDTQYF. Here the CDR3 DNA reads TGTGCCAGTAGTAAGGCGTGGGAGACTTCAGATACGCAGTATTTT.

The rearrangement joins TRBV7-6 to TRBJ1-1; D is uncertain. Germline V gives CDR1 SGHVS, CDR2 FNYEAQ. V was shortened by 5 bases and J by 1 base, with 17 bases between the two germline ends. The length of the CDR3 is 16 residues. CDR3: CASSLRPLASNTEAFF. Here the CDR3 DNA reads TGTGCCAGCAGCCTACGGCCGCTAGCCTCGAACACTGAAGCTTTCTTT.

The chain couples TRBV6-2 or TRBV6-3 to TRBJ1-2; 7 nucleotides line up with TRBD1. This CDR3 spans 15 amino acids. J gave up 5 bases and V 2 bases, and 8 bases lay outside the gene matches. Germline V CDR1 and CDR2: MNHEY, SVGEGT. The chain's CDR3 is CASSYGGQRLYGYTF. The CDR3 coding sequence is TGTGCCAGCAGTTACGGGGGACAGCGTCTATATGGCTACACCTTC.

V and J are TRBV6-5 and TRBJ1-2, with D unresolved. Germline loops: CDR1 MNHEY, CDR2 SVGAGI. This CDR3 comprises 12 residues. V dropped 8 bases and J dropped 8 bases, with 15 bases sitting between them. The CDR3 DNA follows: TGTGCCAGCCAGAGGTCGGCTAGGGGCTACACCTTC. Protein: CASQRSARGYTF.

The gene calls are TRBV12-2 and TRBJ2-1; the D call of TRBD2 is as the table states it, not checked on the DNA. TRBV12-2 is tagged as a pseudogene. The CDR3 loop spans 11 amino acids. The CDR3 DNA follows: TGTGCAAGTCGGCCCGGGGGGAAGCAGTTCTTC. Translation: CASRPGGKQFF.